This T cell receptor beta chain originates from a study of regulatory T cells in long-lasting Graves disease. This clonotype was picked up many times. Its antigen is still unknown. Trimming cost V 5 bases and J 8 bases, with 19 bases left between them. The germline V gene has CDR1 MDHEN and CDR2 SYDVKM. This CDR3 is built from 15 residues. Described time point: newly diagnosed GD, antithyroid drugs for less than 3 months. The authors made the TCR library using RNA they extracted from PBMCs. EDTA tubes received approximately 9 milliliters of collected peripheral blood. Assembly of TCR beta libraries relied on iRepertoire HTBI primers together with Arm-PCR of CDR3 regions. TCRdb analysed the multiplex PCR reads with MiXCR anew, one entry per CDR3 protein. The table shows about 440,000 distinct CDR3 sequences, with 16% occurring only once. The study's findings and limits: Sample size, which was small, may have reduced accuracy.

These data also featured in a second study, about T cells in Graves' hyperthyroidism and ophthalmopathy.

The chain combines TRBV28 with TRBJ2-1; D may match TRBD1 or TRBD2 (5 bases each). The source of this sequence is a woman in her 30s with Graves disease. Source: peripheral blood mononuclear cells (PBMCs), taken at new diagnosis, from a patient treated with antithyroid drugs. The CDR3 reads CASSPSGTAGDEQFF. CDR3 DNA sequence: TGTGCCAGCAGTCCCTCCGGGACCGCCGGGGATGAGCAGTTCTTC.